This T cell receptor beta chain was obtained from a study of T cell responses to AZD1222 COVID-19 vaccine. General study findings and limits: The breadth and depth of Spike-specific TCRs increased once two AZD1222 doses had been given. Distributed over spike, vaccine-associated CD4 TCRs predominated at 160-218 and 743-854. The donors showed a predominance of white British ancestry and of females, with possible underestimation of clonal diversity. Epitopes outside B.1.351 and B.1.1.7 mutated regions reportedly drew nearly half of spike TCRs.

The length of the CDR3 is 15 residues. The ends lost 1 base at V and 9 bases at J; junction bases unmatched: 7. Germline V CDR1 and CDR2: MGHDK, SYGVNS. As regards this clone: What it recognizes is unknown.

Data came from immunoSEQ multiplex PCR; TCRdb stores just in-frame clones and leaves some out. The sample lists about 99,000 clones; about 92% were seen once. The sequenced sample was peripheral blood, obtained on day 0 of AZD1222 vaccination. The chain combines TRBV25-1 with TRBJ2-1, with 9 bases aligning to TRBD2. This receptor was identified in an adult in good health. The CDR3 protein is CASSEFGGGAFEQFF. Here the CDR3 DNA reads TGTGCCAGCAGTGAATTTGGCGGGGGGGCTTTTGAGCAGTTCTTC.